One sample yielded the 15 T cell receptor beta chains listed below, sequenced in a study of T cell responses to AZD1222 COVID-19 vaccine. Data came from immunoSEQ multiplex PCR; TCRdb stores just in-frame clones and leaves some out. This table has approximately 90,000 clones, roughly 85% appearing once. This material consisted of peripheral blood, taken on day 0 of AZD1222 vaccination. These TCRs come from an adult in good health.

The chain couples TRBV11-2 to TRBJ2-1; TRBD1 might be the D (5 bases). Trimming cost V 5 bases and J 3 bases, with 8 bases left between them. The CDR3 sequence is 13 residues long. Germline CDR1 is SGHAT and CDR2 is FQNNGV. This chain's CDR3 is CASSGALYNEQFF. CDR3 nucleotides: TGTGCCAGCAGCGGGGCCCTCTACAATGAGCAGTTCTTC.

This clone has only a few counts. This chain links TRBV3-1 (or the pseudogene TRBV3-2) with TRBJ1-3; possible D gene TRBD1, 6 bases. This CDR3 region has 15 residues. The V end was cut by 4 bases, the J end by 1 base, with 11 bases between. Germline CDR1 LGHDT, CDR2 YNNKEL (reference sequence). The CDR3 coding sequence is TGTGCCAGCAGCCCCCAGGGGTTATCTGGAAACACCATATATTTT. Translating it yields CASSPQGLSGNTIYF.

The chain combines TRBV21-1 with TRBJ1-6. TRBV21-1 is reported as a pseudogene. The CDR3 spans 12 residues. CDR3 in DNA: TGTGCCAGCAGCAAAGAAGACTCACCCCTCCACTTT. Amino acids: CASSKEDSPLHF.

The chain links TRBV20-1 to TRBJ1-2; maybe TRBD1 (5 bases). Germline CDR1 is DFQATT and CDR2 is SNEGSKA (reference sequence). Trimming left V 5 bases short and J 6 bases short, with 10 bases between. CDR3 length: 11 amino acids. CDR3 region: CSAGDGNGYTF. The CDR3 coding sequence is TGCAGTGCTGGGGACGGGAATGGCTACACCTTC.

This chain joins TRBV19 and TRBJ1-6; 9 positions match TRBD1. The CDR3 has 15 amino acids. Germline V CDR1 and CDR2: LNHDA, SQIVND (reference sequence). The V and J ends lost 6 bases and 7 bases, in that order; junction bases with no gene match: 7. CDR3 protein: CASSRSDRGNSPLHF. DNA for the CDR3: TGTGCCAGTAGCCGCTCGGACAGGGGCAATTCACCCCTCCACTTT.

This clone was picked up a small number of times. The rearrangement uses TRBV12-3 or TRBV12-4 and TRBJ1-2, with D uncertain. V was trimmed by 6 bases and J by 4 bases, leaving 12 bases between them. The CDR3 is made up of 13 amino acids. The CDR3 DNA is TGTGCCAGCAGCCTTCCGGTCGTCTATGGCTACACCTTC. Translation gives CASSLPVVYGYTF.

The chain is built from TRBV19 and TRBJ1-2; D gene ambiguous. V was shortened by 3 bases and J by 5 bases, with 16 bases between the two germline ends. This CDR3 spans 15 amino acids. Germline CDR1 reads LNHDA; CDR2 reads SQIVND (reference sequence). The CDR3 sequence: CASSMEGVGGYGYTF. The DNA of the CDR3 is TGTGCCAGTAGTATGGAGGGAGTCGGTGGTTATGGCTACACCTTC.

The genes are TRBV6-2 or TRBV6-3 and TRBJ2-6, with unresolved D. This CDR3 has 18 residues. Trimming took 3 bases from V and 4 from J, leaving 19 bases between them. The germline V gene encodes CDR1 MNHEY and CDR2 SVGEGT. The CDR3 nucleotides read TGTGCCAGCAGTTATTACTCCCCGGCCGCCAGAGGGGCCAACGTCCTGACTTTC. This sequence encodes CASSYYSPAARGANVLTF.

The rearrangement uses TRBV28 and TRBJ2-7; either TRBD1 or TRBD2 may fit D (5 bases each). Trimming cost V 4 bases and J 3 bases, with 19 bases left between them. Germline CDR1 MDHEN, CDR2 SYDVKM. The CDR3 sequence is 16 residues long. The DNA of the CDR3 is TGTGCCAGCAGTTCAGCAACCGGGACGGTACGCTACGAGCAGTACTTC. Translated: CASSSATGTVRYEQYF.

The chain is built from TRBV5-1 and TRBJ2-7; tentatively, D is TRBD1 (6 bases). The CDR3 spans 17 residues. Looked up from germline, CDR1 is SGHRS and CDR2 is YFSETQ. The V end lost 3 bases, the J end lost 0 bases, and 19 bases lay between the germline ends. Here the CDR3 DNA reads TGCGCCAGCAGCTCAGGTGTAGGGACAAGGAGCTCCTACGAGCAGTACTTC. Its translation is CASSSGVGTRSSYEQYF.

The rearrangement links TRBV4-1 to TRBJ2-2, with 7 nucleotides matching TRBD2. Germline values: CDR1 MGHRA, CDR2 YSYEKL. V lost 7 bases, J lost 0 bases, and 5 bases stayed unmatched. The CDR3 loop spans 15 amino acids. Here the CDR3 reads CASKERDSNTGELFF. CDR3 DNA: TGCGCCAGCAAGGAGCGGGACTCGAACACCGGGGAGCTGTTTTTT.

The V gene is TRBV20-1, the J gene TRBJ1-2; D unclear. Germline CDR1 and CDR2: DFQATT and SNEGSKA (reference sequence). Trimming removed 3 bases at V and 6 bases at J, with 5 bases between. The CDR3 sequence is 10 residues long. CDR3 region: CSARGDGYTF. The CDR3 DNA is TGCAGTGCTAGGGGAGATGGCTACACCTTC.

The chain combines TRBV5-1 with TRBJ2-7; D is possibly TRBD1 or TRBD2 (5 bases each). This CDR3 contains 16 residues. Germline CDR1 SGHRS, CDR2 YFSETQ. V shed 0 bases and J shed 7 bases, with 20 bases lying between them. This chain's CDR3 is CASSLDGTPSWGEQYF. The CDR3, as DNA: TGCGCCAGCAGCTTGGATGGGACCCCATCCTGGGGGGAGCAGTACTTC.

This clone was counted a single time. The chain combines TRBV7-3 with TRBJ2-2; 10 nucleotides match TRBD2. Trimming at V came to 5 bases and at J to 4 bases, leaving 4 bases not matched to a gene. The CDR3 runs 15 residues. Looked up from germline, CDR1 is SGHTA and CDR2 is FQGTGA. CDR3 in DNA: TGTGCCAGCAGCGCACTAGCGGGAAGCACCGGGGAGCTGTTTTTT. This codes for CASSALAGSTGELFF.

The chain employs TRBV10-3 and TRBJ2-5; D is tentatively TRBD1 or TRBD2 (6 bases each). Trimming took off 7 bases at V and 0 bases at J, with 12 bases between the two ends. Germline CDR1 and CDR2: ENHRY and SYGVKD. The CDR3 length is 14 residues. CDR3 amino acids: CAINGGGNQETQYF. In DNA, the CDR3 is TGTGCCATCAATGGAGGGGGGAACCAAGAGACCCAGTACTTC.